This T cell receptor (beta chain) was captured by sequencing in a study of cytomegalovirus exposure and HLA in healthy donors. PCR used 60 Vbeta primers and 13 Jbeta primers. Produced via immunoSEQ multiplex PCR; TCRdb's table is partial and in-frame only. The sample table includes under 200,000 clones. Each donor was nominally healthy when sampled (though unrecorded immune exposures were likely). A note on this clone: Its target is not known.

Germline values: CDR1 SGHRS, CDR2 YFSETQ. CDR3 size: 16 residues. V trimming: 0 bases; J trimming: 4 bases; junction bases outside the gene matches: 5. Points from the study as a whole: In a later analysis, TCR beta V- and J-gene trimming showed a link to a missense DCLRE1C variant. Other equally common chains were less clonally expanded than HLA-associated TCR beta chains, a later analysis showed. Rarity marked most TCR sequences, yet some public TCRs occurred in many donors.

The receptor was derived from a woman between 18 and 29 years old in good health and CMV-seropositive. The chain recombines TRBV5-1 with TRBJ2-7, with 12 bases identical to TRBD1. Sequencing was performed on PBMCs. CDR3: CASSLATGQGAYEQYF. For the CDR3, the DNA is TGCGCCAGCAGCTTGGCCACGGGACAGGGGGCTTACGAGCAGTACTTC.